What follows describes a single TCR beta chain. The target of this receptor is not known. No base qualities exist here, and no much larger clone lies one base off it. The CDR3 measures 14 amino acids from cysteine to phenylalanine. The entry retains the CDR3 DNA only, 42 bases that are in frame from base 1. V lost 3 bases and J lost 7 bases, and the count of bases not matched to a germline gene is 6. CDR1 and CDR2 were assigned from the germline V gene (reference sequence) as GTSNPN and SVGIG. Healthy HIV-negative adults with no recently reported acute infections or vaccinations were included as donors. Every donor was a Caucasian adult residing in Nashville, Tennessee, USA. CD4+ T cells were enriched through magnetic negative selection, after which naive cells were positively selected on CD45RA and the remaining negative fraction served as the memory subset. After blood collection by leukapheresis, PBMCs were isolated using Ficoll-Histopaque density gradient centrifugation and then cryopreserved in the vapor phase of liquid nitrogen. Purity and quantity of every magnetically sorted T cell population were checked by analytical flow cytometry. From each sorted fraction, genomic DNA was isolated and quantified by UV absorbance on a Nanodrop 2000c.

The source of the sample is a study of shared clonotypes between healthy human individuals (dated by TCRdb to about 2020). A note on the overall study: A few men and a couple of women, aged 18 to 49 years, made up the cohort. For each donor, three plates each were used for CD4 naive and CD4 memory, two plates were used for CD8 naive, and one plate was used for CD8 memory. The study deeply sequenced blood TCR repertoires of about 5 healthy adults to estimate repertoire size and the extent of clonotype sharing between individuals. Libraries were prepared and TCR repertoires were sequenced by different laboratories using diverse techniques, in order to increase sequencing depth and limit assay-specific biases. Between about 0.85 and 10 billion PBMCs per donor were obtained by leukapheresis. Broad study findings and their caveats: Sharing across several donors was observed for around 5% of naive CD4, under 4% of naive CD8, over 2% of memory CD4, and less than 0.45% of memory CD8 clonotypes. Because the study included only a small number of donors, the genetic and exposure-history diversity represented was limited. Estimated clonotype richness was generally larger for naive than for memory subsets. Compared with non-shared clonotypes, clonotypes shared by all four sorted-subset donors had higher generation probabilities. Rarefaction of sorted-subset datasets indicated incomplete sequencing despite the large sequencing depth. Sampling was restricted to blood, and TCR repertoires in tissue are likely to differ from TCR repertoires in blood. Pairwise subsampling led to the expectation that sequencing depth would affect the degree of clonotype sharing among donors.

Using the deep immunoSEQ assay, multiplex PCR amplified TCR CDR3 regions from genomic DNA. For each cell subset, the extracted genomic DNA was distributed evenly across all wells of several immunoSEQ 96-well plates, and each plate served as one replicate. For sorted subsets, each replicate PCR was loaded with 200 to 250 ng genomic DNA, equivalent to 30,000 or so T cell genomes. Purified libraries were quantified with a Qubit 3.0 fluorometer, sized on a Bioanalyzer 2100, and re-quantified with the KAPA Library Quantification kit. Every immunoSEQ 96-well plate was sequenced on a dedicated single-read 150-cycle Illumina NextSeq 550 flow cell. The original pipeline was this. Because only junctional sequences without quality scores were contained in the immunoSEQ output, filtering matching that applied to full-length reads could not be performed. To assign V/J genes and CDR3, sequences were annotated using PyIR, a Python wrapper for IgBLAST v1.9, with IMGT germline references. Reads were removed for weak V/J assignments (E-value above 1e-6), missing CDR3, stop codons, out-of-frame junctions, or ambiguous translated residues. V3J clonotypes were defined as sequences sharing the same inferred V gene, J gene, and CDR3 amino acid sequence. Percentage overlap between repertoires was calculated by dividing the number of shared unique clonotypes by the size of the smaller repertoire. Three approaches were used to assess repertoire richness: RTK rarefaction, the Chao1 estimator, and Recon v2.1 estimates of unobserved clonotypes. Generation probabilities were computed with OLGA for all TCRbeta clonotypes obtained by the gDNA method from a handful of donors. The source is immuneACCESS, and TCRdb retained only in-frame sequences with V and J called. Part of the clones is not carried over; for the studies checked, unresolved V genes explain less than half of this, and the remainder is unexplained. The D gene and trimming were derived from the DNA, and the V and J assignments and clone size from that table. In all, the sample holds around 2.3 million clones, and approximately 96% of those were seen once. The ten largest clones take up roughly 0.13% of the sample.

The chain couples TRBV30 to TRBJ2-2, and TRBD1 aligns with 9 junction nucleotides. The clonotype originates from a man younger than 30 in good health. Sequences were obtained from naive CD4+ T cells sorted from blood. The cell subset or site label here, explained by the study, means: CD45RA+ positively selected. At the DNA level, the sequence is TGTGCCTGGAGATTACAGGGGGCGGGCGGGGAGCTGTTTTTT. The resulting protein is CAWRLQGAGGELFF.